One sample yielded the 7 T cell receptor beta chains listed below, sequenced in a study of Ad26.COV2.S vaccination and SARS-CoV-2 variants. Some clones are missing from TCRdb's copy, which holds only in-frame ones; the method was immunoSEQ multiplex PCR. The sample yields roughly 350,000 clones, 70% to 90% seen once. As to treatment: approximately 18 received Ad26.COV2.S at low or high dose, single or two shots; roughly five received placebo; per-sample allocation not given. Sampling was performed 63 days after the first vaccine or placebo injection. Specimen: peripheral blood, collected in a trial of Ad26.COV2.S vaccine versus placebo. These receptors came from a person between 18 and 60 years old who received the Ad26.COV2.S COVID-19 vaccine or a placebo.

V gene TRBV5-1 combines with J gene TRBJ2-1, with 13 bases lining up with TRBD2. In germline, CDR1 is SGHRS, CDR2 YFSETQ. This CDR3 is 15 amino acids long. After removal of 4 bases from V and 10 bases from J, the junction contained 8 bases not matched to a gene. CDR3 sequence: CASSPLAGGPREQFF. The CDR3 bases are TGCGCCAGCAGCCCACTAGCGGGGGGGCCAAGGGAGCAGTTCTTC.

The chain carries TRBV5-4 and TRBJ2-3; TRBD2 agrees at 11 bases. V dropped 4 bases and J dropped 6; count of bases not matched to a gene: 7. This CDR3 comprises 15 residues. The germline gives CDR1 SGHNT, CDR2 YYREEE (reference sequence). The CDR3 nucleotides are TGTGCCAGCAGCGGGACTAGCGGCCCAATGGATACGCAGTATTTT. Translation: CASSGTSGPMDTQYF. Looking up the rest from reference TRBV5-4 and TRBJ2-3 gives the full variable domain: ETGVTQSPTHLIKTRGQQVTLRCSSQSGHNTVSWYQQALGQGPQFIFQYYREEENGRGNFPPRFSGLQFPNYSSELNVNALELDDSALYLCASSGTSGPMDTQYFGPGTRLTVL.

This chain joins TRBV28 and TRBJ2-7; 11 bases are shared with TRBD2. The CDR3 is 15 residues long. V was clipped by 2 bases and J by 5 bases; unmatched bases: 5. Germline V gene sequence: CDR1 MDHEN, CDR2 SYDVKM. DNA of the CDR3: TGTGCCAGCAGTTTAGTAGCGGGAGGGATTAACGAGCAGTACTTC. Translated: CASSLVAGGINEQYF.

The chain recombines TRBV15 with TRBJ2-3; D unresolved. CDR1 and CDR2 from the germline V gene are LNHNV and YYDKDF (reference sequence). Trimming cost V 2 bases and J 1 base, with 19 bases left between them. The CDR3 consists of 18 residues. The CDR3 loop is CATSRPSIGRFGTDTQYF. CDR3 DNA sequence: TGTGCCACCAGCAGACCATCGATCGGACGTTTCGGCACAGATACGCAGTATTTT.

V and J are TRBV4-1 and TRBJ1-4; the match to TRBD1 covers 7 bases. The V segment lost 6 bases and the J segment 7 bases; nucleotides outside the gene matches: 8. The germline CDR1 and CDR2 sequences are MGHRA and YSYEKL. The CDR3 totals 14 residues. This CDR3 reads CASSRGGGGEKLFF. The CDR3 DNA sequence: TGCGCCAGCAGTCGAGGGGGCGGCGGTGAAAAACTGTTTTTT.

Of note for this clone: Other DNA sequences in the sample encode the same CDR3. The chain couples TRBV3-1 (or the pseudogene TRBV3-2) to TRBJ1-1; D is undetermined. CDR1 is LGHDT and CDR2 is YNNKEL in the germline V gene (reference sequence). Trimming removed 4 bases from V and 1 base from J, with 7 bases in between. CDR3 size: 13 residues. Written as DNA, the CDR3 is TGTGCCAGCAGCCCATCTGGGAACACTGAAGCTTTCTTT. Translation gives CASSPSGNTEAFF.

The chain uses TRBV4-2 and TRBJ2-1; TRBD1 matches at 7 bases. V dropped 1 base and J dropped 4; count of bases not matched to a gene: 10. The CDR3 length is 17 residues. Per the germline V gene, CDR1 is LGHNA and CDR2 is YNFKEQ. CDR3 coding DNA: TGTGCCAGCAGCCAAGGGGCCGGGACAGAGAATTACAATGAGCAGTTCTTC. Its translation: CASSQGAGTENYNEQFF.